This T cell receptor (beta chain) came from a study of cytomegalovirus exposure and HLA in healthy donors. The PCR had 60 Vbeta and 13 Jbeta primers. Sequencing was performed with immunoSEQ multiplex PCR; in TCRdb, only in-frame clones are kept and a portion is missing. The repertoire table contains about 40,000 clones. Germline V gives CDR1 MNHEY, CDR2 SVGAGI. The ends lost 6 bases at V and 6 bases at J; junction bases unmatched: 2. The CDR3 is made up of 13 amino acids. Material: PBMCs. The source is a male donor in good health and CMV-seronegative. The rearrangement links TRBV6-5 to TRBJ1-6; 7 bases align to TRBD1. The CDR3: CASRRDSNSPLHF. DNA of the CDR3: TGTGCCAGCAGAAGGGACAGTAATTCACCCCTCCACTTT.